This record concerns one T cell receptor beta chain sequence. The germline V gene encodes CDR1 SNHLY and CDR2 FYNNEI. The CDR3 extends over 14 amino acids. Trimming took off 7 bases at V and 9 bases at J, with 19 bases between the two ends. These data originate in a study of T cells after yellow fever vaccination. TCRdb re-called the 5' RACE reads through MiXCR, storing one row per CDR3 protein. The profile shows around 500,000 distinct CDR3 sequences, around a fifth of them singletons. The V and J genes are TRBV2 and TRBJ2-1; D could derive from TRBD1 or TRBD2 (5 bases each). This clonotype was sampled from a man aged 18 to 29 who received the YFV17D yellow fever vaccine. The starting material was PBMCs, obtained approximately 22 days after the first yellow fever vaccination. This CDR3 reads CASTRGELDGEQFF. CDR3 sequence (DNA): TGTGCCAGCACGAGAGGGGAGCTCGACGGTGAGCAGTTCTTC.